Shown below are 21 T cell receptor beta chains from a single sample sequenced in a study of blood T cell repertoires in COVID-19. Assay: immunoSEQ multiplex PCR; the TCRdb copy retains only in-frame clones and omits some. The data contain 280,000 or so clones, around 88% of them singletons. The sample consisted of peripheral blood. Receptor source: a woman in her twenties or thirties who had recovered from COVID-19.

This rearrangement joins TRBV7-3 to TRBJ2-5; tentatively, D is TRBD2 (5 bases). Germline V gene sequence: CDR1 SGHTA, CDR2 FQGTGA. V lost 5 bases and J 5 bases, leaving 12 bases between the germline ends. The length of the CDR3 is 13 residues. The CDR3: CASSRGPGETQYF. The CDR3 coding sequence is TGTGCCAGCAGCCGAGGGCCGGGGGAGACCCAGTACTTC. Looking up the rest from reference TRBV7-3 and TRBJ2-5 gives the full variable domain: GAGVSQTPSNKVTEKGKYVELRCDPISGHTALYWYRQSLGQGPEFLIYFQGTGAADDSGLPNDRFFAVRPEGSVSTLKIQRTERGDSAVYLCASSRGPGETQYFGPGTRLLVL.

V is TRBV20-1 and J is TRBJ2-7; 7 bases are shared with TRBD2. Trimming cost V 3 bases and J 6 bases; bases outside gene matches: 2. The germline V gene encodes CDR1 DFQATT and CDR2 SNEGSKA (reference sequence). The CDR3 loop spans 11 amino acids. The CDR3 sequence is CSASGGGEQYF. CDR3 coding DNA: TGCAGTGCTAGTGGGGGGGGCGAGCAGTACTTC.

V gene TRBV5-1 combines with J gene TRBJ2-7, with 7 bases lining up with TRBD1. V shed 5 bases and J 2 bases; nucleotides not matched to a gene: 7. The CDR3 length is 14 residues. Looked up from germline, CDR1 is SGHRS and CDR2 is YFSETQ. The CDR3: CASSPRTGAYEQYF. CDR3 DNA sequence: TGCGCCAGCAGTCCTAGGACAGGTGCCTACGAGCAGTACTTC.

The chain recombines TRBV28 with TRBJ2-3, with a possible D match to TRBD1 (5 bases). The CDR3 totals 18 residues. Germline CDR1 MDHEN, CDR2 SYDVKM. Trimming stripped 4 bases from V and 0 bases from J, with 20 bases between. For the CDR3, the DNA is TGTGCCAGCAGTTCAACCCACCCAGGGTATTGGAGCACAGATACGCAGTATTTT. Its translation is CASSSTHPGYWSTDTQYF.

The chain carries TRBV4-1 and TRBJ1-1; D gene uncertain. The ends were cut back, 4 bases at V and 2 bases at J, with 11 bases in the middle. The CDR3 has 14 amino acids. CDR1 is MGHRA and CDR2 is YSYEKL in the germline V gene. CDR3 nucleotide sequence: TGCGCCAGCAGCCTATCCGGGAGTAACACTGAAGCTTTCTTT. Amino acids: CASSLSGSNTEAFF.

CDR3 region: CASSLLARNAYEQYF. In DNA form, the CDR3 reads TGTGCCAGCAGCCTCCTGGCCAGGAATGCCTACGAGCAGTACTTC. The V and J genes are TRBV11-2 and TRBJ2-7, with D hard to call. Trimming cost V 5 bases and J 2 bases, with 16 bases left between them. The CDR3 consists of 15 residues. CDR1 and CDR2 (germline): SGHAT, FQNNGV.

The sample holds one count of this clone. The chain employs TRBV19 and TRBJ2-1; D call uncertain. From germline, CDR1 is LNHDA and CDR2 SQIVND (reference sequence). The V gene lost 1 base and the J gene lost 7 bases, with 11 bases spanning the gap. CDR3 length equals 14 residues. CDR3 loop: CASSIGVESNEQFF. CDR3 nucleotide sequence: TGTGCCAGTAGTATAGGTGTCGAGAGTAATGAGCAGTTCTTC.

V and J are TRBV2 and TRBJ2-7; D might be TRBD1 (5 bases). Germline CDR1 SNHLY, CDR2 FYNNEI. V was shortened by 6 bases and J by 3 bases, with 21 bases between the two germline ends. The CDR3 spans 16 residues. In DNA, the CDR3 is TGTGCCAGCAGATCCAAGGGGCGAGATATTTTCTACGAGCAGTACTTC. As protein: CASRSKGRDIFYEQYF.

The sample holds one count of this clone. The V call is TRBV9, the J call TRBJ1-5; D not resolved. V was shortened by 0 bases and J by 7 bases, with 11 bases between the two germline ends. The CDR3 length is 14 residues. From germline, CDR1 is SGDLS and CDR2 YYNGEE. The CDR3 reads CASSVDDSGQPQHF. In DNA, the CDR3 is TGTGCCAGCAGCGTAGACGACTCCGGGCAGCCCCAGCATTTT.

This rearrangement joins TRBV3-1 (or the pseudogene TRBV3-2) to TRBJ1-1; 8 positions match TRBD1. Germline CDR1 LGHDT, CDR2 YNNKEL (reference sequence). The V and J ends lost 5 bases and 1 base, in that order; junction bases with no gene match: 9. This CDR3 is built from 16 residues. CDR3 bases: TGTGCCAGCAGCAAGGACAGGGTGTCAGCGAACACTGAAGCTTTCTTT. Amino acid sequence: CASSKDRVSANTEAFF.

The chain links TRBV5-6 to TRBJ2-2, with TRBD2 identical over 9 bases. Germline values: CDR1 SGHDT, CDR2 YYEEEE. V lost 4 bases, J lost 5 bases, and 9 bases stayed unmatched. The CDR3 length is 16 residues. The CDR3 loop reads CASSPGPAGGTGELFF. For the CDR3, the DNA is TGTGCCAGCAGCCCGGGCCCAGCGGGGGGAACCGGGGAGCTGTTTTTT.

This rearrangement joins TRBV7-2 to TRBJ1-2; 10 nucleotides agree with TRBD1. V lost 5 bases to trimming and J lost 7 bases; unmatched junction nucleotides: 4. The CDR3 spans 13 residues. Germline V gene data show CDR1 as SGHTA and CDR2 as FQGNSA. The CDR3 sequence: CASSVGTGVGYTF. The CDR3 DNA follows: TGTGCCAGCAGCGTCGGGACAGGGGTTGGCTACACCTTC.

This chain connects TRBV5-1 to TRBJ2-7, with 7 bases aligning to TRBD1. CDR1 SGHRS and CDR2 YFSETQ come from the germline V gene. The CDR3 loop spans 13 amino acids. J lost 3 bases, V lost 4 bases, and 4 bases had no gene match. The CDR3 DNA reads as TGCGCCAGCAGCCCGGGACAGAACTACGAGCAGTACTTC. This sequence encodes CASSPGQNYEQYF. The whole variable domain, filled in from reference TRBV5-1 and TRBJ2-7, reads KAGVTQTPRYLIKTRGQQVTLSCSPISGHRSVSWYQQTPGQGLQFLFEYFSETQRNKGNFPGRFSGRQFSNSRSEMNVSTLELGDSALYLCASSPGQNYEQYFGPGTRLTVT.

This chain uses TRBV24-1 with TRBJ2-3, with TRBD1 matching 8 bases. The length of the CDR3 is 15 residues. The V and J ends lost 6 bases and 0 bases, in that order; junction bases with no gene match: 4. Germline values: CDR1 KGHDR, CDR2 SFDVKD. The CDR3, as DNA: TGTGCCACCAGTAAAGGACAGGGAAGCACAGATACGCAGTATTTT. This gives the protein CATSKGQGSTDTQYF.

This chain uses TRBV5-5 with TRBJ2-5; D may be TRBD2 (6 bases). Germline CDR1 and CDR2: SGHKS and YYEKEE (reference sequence). V lost 0 bases, J lost 1 base, and 13 bases lay in between. CDR3 size: 16 residues. CDR3 sequence reads: CASSLAGGSFQETQYF. CDR3 nucleotides: TGTGCCAGCAGCTTGGCCGGGGGTTCCTTCCAAGAGACCCAGTACTTC. Full variable domain (rest looked up from reference TRBV5-5 and TRBJ2-5): DAGVTQSPTHLIKTRGQQVTLRCSPISGHKSVSWYQQVLGQGPQFIFQYYEKEERGRGNFPDRFSARQFPNYSSELNVNALLLGDSALYLCASSLAGGSFQETQYFGPGTRLLVL.

The chain uses TRBV7-9 and TRBJ1-1; no clear D. The CDR3 contains 11 residues. CDR1 and CDR2 (germline): SEHNR, FQNEAQ (reference sequence). V was cut by 7 bases and J by 3 bases, with 6 bases left in between. The chain's CDR3 is CASTADTEAFF. The CDR3 DNA reads as TGTGCCAGCACCGCGGACACTGAAGCTTTCTTT.

The chain joins TRBV5-6 to TRBJ2-7; D ambiguous. Germline V gene lookup returns CDR1 SGHDT and CDR2 YYEEEE. Trimming took 0 bases from V and 5 from J, leaving 12 bases between them. This CDR3 region has 14 residues. The CDR3 DNA reads TGTGCCAGCAGCTTGGCCGCGAAATCCGACGAGCAGTACTTC. Amino acid sequence: CASSLAAKSDEQYF.

The V gene is TRBV7-8, the J gene TRBJ2-5; TRBD2 matches at 8 bases. The CDR3 runs to 14 residues. Trimming cost V 1 base and J 5 bases; bases outside gene matches: 3. Germline-derived CDR1 and CDR2 are SGHVS and FQNEAQ. The CDR3 loop reads CASSLGPGGETQYF. The CDR3 DNA sequence: TGTGCCAGCAGCTTAGGCCCGGGAGGGGAGACCCAGTACTTC. The whole variable domain, remainder taken from reference TRBV7-8 and TRBJ2-5, is GAGVSQSPRYKVAKRGQDVALRCDPISGHVSLFWYQQALGQGPEFLTYFQNEAQLDKSGLPSDRFFAERPEGSVSTLKIQRTQQEDSAVYLCASSLGPGGETQYFGPGTRLLVL.

The chain recombines TRBV7-9 with TRBJ2-3; TRBD1 might be the D (6 bases). In germline, CDR1 is SEHNR, CDR2 FQNEAQ (reference sequence). The V gene lost 6 bases and the J gene lost 2 bases, with 9 bases spanning the gap. The CDR3 spans 13 residues. The CDR3 loop reads CASRPGVTDTQYF. As DNA, the CDR3 is TGTGCCAGCAGACCAGGGGTCACAGATACGCAGTATTTT.

This clone was seen only a few times. V gene TRBV28 combines with J gene TRBJ1-1, with a weak D call TRBD1 (6 bases). Germline CDR1 is MDHEN and CDR2 is SYDVKM. CDR3 size: 16 residues. V lost 6 bases, J lost 3 bases, and 20 bases lay in between. This CDR3 reads CASRYGRGPGDTEAFF. CDR3 in DNA: TGTGCCAGCAGGTACGGGCGGGGGCCCGGGGACACTGAAGCTTTCTTT.

This chain joins TRBV7-2 and TRBJ2-7, with D unclear. Trimming left V 5 bases short and J 4 bases short, with 6 bases between. The CDR3 extends over 11 amino acids. CDR1 and CDR2 (germline): SGHTA, FQGNSA. Here the CDR3 reads CASSPRYEQYF. CDR3 sequence (DNA): TGTGCCAGCAGCCCGCGGTACGAGCAGTACTTC.